These T cell receptor beta chains were read from a single sample in a study of T cells in Graves' hyperthyroidism and ophthalmopathy. Each CDR3 protein is one row after TCRdb ran MiXCR on the multiplex PCR reads. The repertoire holds a few hundred thousand distinct CDR3 sequences, with roughly 18% as singletons. Sequencing input: blood. These receptors were obtained from a woman under 30 with Graves' ophthalmopathy. CDR3s include the opening cysteine and the closing phenylalanine or tryptophan. The D gene is left open where the match is weak. Size is stated for part of the rows, as once, few or many counts, or as a class when the clone is expanded.

D,V,J,size,CDR3,DNA
-,TRBV29-1,TRBJ1-1,many,CSVLDAGYTEAFF,TGCAGCGTACTGGACGCGGGCTACACTGAAGCTTTCTTT
-,TRBV6-1,TRBJ2-2,few,CASSRTETLELFF,TGTGCCAGCAGTCGGACAGAGACACTGGAGCTGTTTTTT
TRBD1,TRBV27,TRBJ1-5,few,CASINRGWSNQPQHF,TGTGCCAGCATTAACAGGGGTTGGAGCAATCAGCCCCAGCATTTT
-,TRBV20-1,TRBJ2-7,many,CSATGHRSSYEQYF,TGCAGTGCTACGGGACACCGGAGCTCCTACGAGCAGTACTTC
TRBD2,TRBV20-1,TRBJ2-7,-,CSAAPGSAGGTDEQYF,TGCAGTGCTGCCCCCGGGTCGGCGGGAGGTACGGATGAGCAGTACTTC
TRBD1,TRBV28,TRBJ2-7,-,CASSRDRRTYEQYF,TGTGCCAGCAGTCGGGACAGGAGAACCTACGAGCAGTACTTC
TRBD2,TRBV27,TRBJ2-7,once,CASSLSISGVYEQYF,TGTGCCAGCAGTTTATCGATTAGCGGGGTCTACGAGCAGTACTTC
-,TRBV28,TRBJ2-4,once,CASSSLWGSSDIQYF,TGTGCCAGCAGTTCATTGTGGGGCTCGTCGGACATTCAGTACTTC
TRBD1,TRBV3-1,TRBJ1-4,many,CASSQDGRGQGWEKLFF,TGTGCCAGCAGCCAAGATGGAAGGGGACAGGGCTGGGAAAAACTGTTTTTT
TRBD2,TRBV2,TRBJ2-1,few,CASRRTRSLEQFF,TGTGCCAGCAGGAGGACTAGATCGCTTGAGCAGTTCTTC
TRBD2,TRBV6-2/TRBV6-3,TRBJ2-1,-,CASSVAGTDNERFF,TGTGCCAGCAGCGTAGCGGGAACGGACAATGAGCGGTTCTTC
-,TRBV7-8,TRBJ2-1,many,CASTHPRSDYEQFF,TGTGCCAGCACCCACCCCCGCAGCGACTATGAGCAGTTCTTC
-,TRBV28,TRBJ1-1,many,CASRPGGDGTEAFF,TGTGCCAGCAGACCCGGGGGAGATGGCACTGAAGCTTTCTTT
-,TRBV7-8,TRBJ2-7,few,CASSLGRDARRGEQYF,TGTGCCAGCAGCTTAGGCCGGGACGCAAGGCGAGGCGAGCAGTACTTC
-,TRBV27,TRBJ2-5,few,CASSHREEETQYF,TGTGCCAGCAGTCACAGGGAGGAAGAGACCCAGTACTTC
-,TRBV24-1,TRBJ1-2,many,CATSDAPPSNDGYTF,TGTGCCACCAGTGATGCCCCACCCAGCAATGATGGCTACACCTTC
TRBD2,TRBV2,TRBJ2-3,many,CASSNLAGDPDTQYF,TGTGCCAGCAGCAACCTAGCGGGGGACCCAGATACGCAGTATTTT
TRBD1,TRBV7-9,TRBJ1-6,many,CASSLGNRGLYSPLHF,TGTGCCAGCAGCTTAGGCAACAGGGGGCTCTATTCACCCCTCCACTTT
TRBD1,TRBV5-5,TRBJ2-7,many,CASSFIRTGSYEQYF,TGTGCCAGCAGCTTTATCCGGACAGGGTCCTACGAGCAGTACTTC
-,TRBV12-3/TRBV12-4,TRBJ1-2,many,CASSVTGGGRVSGYTF,TGTGCCAGCAGTGTTACCGGGGGGGGTAGGGTGAGCGGCTACACCTTC
TRBD1,TRBV2,TRBJ1-1,many,CASSDYRDREEVEAFF,TGTGCCAGCAGTGACTACCGGGACAGGGAGGAGGTTGAAGCTTTCTTT
TRBD2,TRBV12-3/TRBV12-4,TRBJ2-1,many,CASLGVLGLAGGRQFF,TGTGCCAGCCTCGGGGTATTGGGACTAGCGGGAGGAAGGCAGTTCTTC
-,TRBV30,TRBJ1-1,many,CAWSVTARTEAFF,TGTGCCTGGAGTGTGACCGCGCGGACTGAAGCTTTCTTT
-,TRBV20-1,TRBJ1-2,few,CSARDPLQSPGGYTF,TGCAGTGCTAGAGATCCACTTCAGAGTCCGGGAGGCTACACCTTC
-,TRBV2,TRBJ2-3,many,CASTGDGTDTQYF,TGTGCCAGCACCGGAGACGGCACAGATACGCAGTATTTT
-,TRBV6-1,TRBJ1-1,many,CASSEALQPGRANTEAFF,TGTGCCAGCAGTGAAGCGCTTCAACCGGGCAGGGCGAACACTGAAGCTTTCTTT
TRBD1,TRBV12-3/TRBV12-4,TRBJ2-7,many,CASATGGPYEQYF,TGTGCCAGCGCCACAGGGGGTCCCTACGAGCAGTACTTC
-,TRBV6-2/TRBV6-3,TRBJ2-1,many,CASSYTPRTTPYNEQFF,TGTGCCAGCAGTTACACCCCCCGGACTACCCCGTACAATGAGCAGTTCTTC
TRBD1,TRBV9,TRBJ1-5,many,CASSAGQGSNQPQHF,TGTGCCAGCAGCGCCGGACAGGGGAGCAATCAGCCCCAGCATTTT
TRBD2,TRBV28,TRBJ2-5,few,CASSLELAGGQETQYF,TGTGCCAGCAGCCTGGAGCTAGCGGGGGGTCAAGAGACCCAGTACTTC
-,TRBV20-1,TRBJ2-5,many,CSATRDAQGETQYF,TGCAGTGCTACCCGGGACGCTCAGGGGGAGACCCAGTACTTC
TRBD1,TRBV9,TRBJ2-2,-,CASSPRQGGPGELFF,TGTGCCAGCAGCCCGAGACAGGGTGGGCCCGGGGAGCTGTTTTTT
-,TRBV5-6,TRBJ2-5,many,CASSYLQETRTQYF,TGTGCCAGCAGCTACCTACAGGAAACACGGACCCAGTACTTC
TRBD1,TRBV20-1,TRBJ1-5,-,CSARDPGQRNQPQHF,TGCAGTGCTCGGGATCCGGGACAGCGCAATCAGCCCCAGCATTTT
-,TRBV30,TRBJ2-2,few,CASLGGGANTGELFF,TGTGCCTCCCTGGGGGGAGGCGCGAACACCGGGGAGCTGTTTTTT
TRBD2,TRBV28,TRBJ2-2,-,CASSTSSGTRLSGELFF,TGTGCCAGCAGTACCTCCTCCGGGACTAGATTGTCCGGGGAGCTGTTTTTT
-,TRBV11-2,TRBJ2-7,many,CASSLTSSAYEQYF,TGTGCCAGCAGCTTAACTAGCAGCGCCTACGAGCAGTACTTC
-,TRBV2,TRBJ2-7,many,CASSDLANSYEQYF,TGTGCCAGCAGTGACTTAGCTAACTCCTACGAGCAGTACTTC
TRBD2,TRBV28,TRBJ2-1,few,CASSLVPRGAYNEQFF,TGTGCCAGCAGTTTAGTCCCGCGGGGGGCCTACAATGAGCAGTTCTTC
-,TRBV4-1,TRBJ1-1,-,CAGSQEMTAYTEAFF,TGCGCCGGCAGCCAAGAAATGACGGCCTACACTGAAGCTTTCTTT
-,TRBV3-1,TRBJ2-7,many,CASSQDLRYEQYF,TGTGCCAGCAGCCAAGACCTCCGCTACGAGCAGTACTTC
-,TRBV25-1,TRBJ1-1,-,CASSERVYTEAFF,TGTGCCAGCAGTGAGAGGGTTTACACTGAAGCTTTCTTT
TRBD1,TRBV27,TRBJ2-7,-,CASSLTGGRYEQYF,TGTGCCAGCAGTTTGACAGGGGGCCGCTACGAGCAGTACTTC
-,TRBV14,TRBJ1-1,-,CASSDRSNTEAFF,TGTGCCAGCAGCGACAGGTCCAACACTGAAGCTTTCTTT
TRBD1,TRBV14,TRBJ1-2,many,CASSQRAGGADYGYTF,TGTGCCAGCAGCCAACGAGCAGGGGGCGCGGACTATGGCTACACCTTC
TRBD2,TRBV7-2,TRBJ2-3,many,CASSLISGGISTDTQYF,TGTGCCAGCAGCTTAATAAGCGGGGGGATTAGCACAGATACGCAGTATTTT
-,TRBV9,TRBJ2-1,-,CASSATGNNEQFF,TGTGCCAGCAGCGCTACAGGGAACAATGAGCAGTTCTTC
-,TRBV30,TRBJ2-2,few,CAWRASGRNTGELFF,TGTGCCTGGAGAGCGAGCGGGCGGAACACCGGGGAGCTGTTTTTT
TRBD2,TRBV2,TRBJ2-7,many,CASSDVASGTYEQYF,TGTGCCAGCAGTGATGTGGCTAGCGGGACCTACGAGCAGTACTTC
-,TRBV7-2,TRBJ2-1,few,CASSLEARGYNEQFF,TGTGCCAGCAGCTTAGAGGCGCGTGGATACAATGAGCAGTTCTTC
-,TRBV7-2,TRBJ1-1,many,CASSFGGGLEAFF,TGTGCCAGCAGCTTCGGCGGAGGCCTTGAAGCTTTCTTT
-,TRBV19,TRBJ1-6,few,CASTLVPVENSPLHF,TGTGCCAGTACCCTTGTTCCAGTTGAGAATTCACCCCTCCACTTT
-,TRBV4-3,TRBJ2-5,few,CASSQDTGAQETQYF,TGCGCCAGCAGCCAAGATACGGGAGCCCAAGAGACCCAGTACTTC
TRBD2,TRBV7-2,TRBJ2-7,many,CASSLSAGGLYEQYF,TGTGCCAGCAGCTTATCAGCGGGAGGGCTTTACGAGCAGTACTTC